This is a list of T cell receptor beta chains from one sample in a study of blood T cell repertoires in COVID-19. Some clones are missing from TCRdb's copy, which holds only in-frame ones; the method was immunoSEQ multiplex PCR. This repertoire shows around 250,000 clones, around nine tenths found once; its top ten account for more than 6.5%. The sample taken for sequencing was peripheral blood. The receptors were sampled from a woman aged 70-85 years with active or convalescent COVID-19. CDR3s include the opening cysteine and the closing phenylalanine or tryptophan. The D gene is left open where the match is weak. Only part of the rows carry a size: once, few, many, or a class if the clone is expanded.

TRBV5-1	TRBD1	TRBJ1-6	NA	CASSLDRGGNSPLHF	TGCGCCAGCAGCCTCGACAGGGGAGGAAATTCACCCCTCCACTTT
TRBV5-1	NA	TRBJ1-5	NA	CASSHTLRGAYSNQPQHF	TGCGCCAGCAGCCACACCCTCCGGGGGGCGTATAGCAATCAGCCCCAGCATTTT
TRBV10-3	NA	TRBJ1-2	NA	CAITADRSGAGYTF	TGTGCCATCACCGCTGACAGGTCCGGAGCTGGCTACACCTTC
TRBV11-2	NA	TRBJ1-1	NA	CASNRGVGRTEAFF	TGTGCCAGCAACCGAGGAGTGGGGAGGACTGAAGCTTTCTTT
TRBV10-2	NA	TRBJ2-7	NA	CASSEVGRTYEQYF	TGCGCCAGCAGTGAGGTTGGGCGAACCTACGAGCAGTACTTC
TRBV5-4	TRBD1	TRBJ1-2	NA	CASRQQGGYYGYTF	TGTGCCAGCAGGCAACAGGGGGGGTACTATGGCTACACCTTC
TRBV7-2	TRBD2	TRBJ2-5	NA	CASSFDRPGLGGETQYF	TGTGCCAGCAGCTTTGACAGACCGGGACTAGGGGGAGAGACCCAGTACTTC
TRBV7-9	NA	TRBJ2-5	NA	CASSLGADQETQYF	TGTGCCAGCAGCTTGGGGGCAGACCAAGAGACCCAGTACTTC
TRBV18	NA	TRBJ1-1	NA	CASSTAGGNTEAFF	TGTGCCAGCTCGACCGCCGGCGGGAACACTGAAGCTTTCTTT
TRBV3-1/TRBV3-2	NA	TRBJ2-7	NA	CASTGEQGYEQYF	TGTGCCAGCACGGGGGAACAGGGGTACGAGCAGTACTTC
TRBV2	NA	TRBJ1-2	NA	CASRREASLYYGYTF	TGTGCCAGCAGAAGGGAGGCCTCCTTGTACTATGGCTACACCTTC
TRBV19	NA	TRBJ2-7	once	CASSIGAGASSYEQYF	TGTGCCAGTAGTATAGGTGCAGGGGCTAGCTCCTACGAGCAGTACTTC
TRBV19	NA	TRBJ2-3	NA	CASSPNSGNYPDTQYF	TGTGCCAGTAGTCCAAATTCGGGAAACTACCCAGATACGCAGTATTTT
TRBV7-2	NA	TRBJ1-1	NA	CASSLTAREAFF	TGTGCCAGCAGCCTCACGGCCAGGGAAGCTTTCTTT
TRBV4-1	TRBD1	TRBJ2-3	NA	CASSNQDRKATDTQYF	TGCGCCAGCAGCAACCAGGACAGGAAAGCCACAGATACGCAGTATTTT
TRBV6-6	NA	TRBJ1-2	NA	CASRPTGMRGYTF	TGTGCCAGCAGACCCACAGGGATGCGTGGCTACACCTTC
TRBV4-1	TRBD2	TRBJ2-1	NA	CASSQVGWGGGYNEQFF	TGCGCCAGCAGCCAAGTTGGATGGGGCGGGGGTTACAATGAGCAGTTCTTC
TRBV12-3/TRBV12-4	TRBD1	TRBJ1-1	NA	CASSPRTGRAFF	TGTGCCAGCAGTCCGCGGACAGGGAGGGCTTTCTTT
TRBV6-5	NA	TRBJ2-7	once	CASRRDKYEQYF	TGTGCCAGCAGAAGGGACAAATACGAGCAGTACTTC
TRBV2	TRBD1	TRBJ1-5	NA	CASRPMTGDNQPQHF	TGTGCCAGCAGGCCAATGACAGGGGACAATCAGCCCCAGCATTTT
TRBV6-2/TRBV6-3	NA	TRBJ1-1	few	CASSYPMGGVAEAFF	TGTGCCAGCAGTTACCCCATGGGGGGGGTCGCTGAAGCTTTCTTT
TRBV15	TRBD1	TRBJ2-7	NA	CATRIGQGANEQYF	TGTGCCACCAGGATCGGACAGGGGGCCAACGAGCAGTACTTC
TRBV11-2	TRBD1	TRBJ1-1	NA	CASSYAGTGAGEAFF	TGTGCCAGCAGCTATGCCGGGACAGGGGCTGGTGAAGCTTTCTTT
TRBV5-1	NA	TRBJ1-1	NA	CASSWEPRQGTEAFF	TGCGCCAGCAGCTGGGAACCCCGGCAGGGCACTGAAGCTTTCTTT
TRBV7-9	TRBD1	TRBJ2-2	once	CASTQGSGELFF	TGTGCCAGCACACAGGGGAGCGGGGAGCTGTTTTTT
TRBV9	NA	TRBJ1-3	NA	CASSVGISLGNTIYF	TGTGCCAGCAGCGTCGGGATCTCCCTGGGGAACACCATATATTTT
TRBV4-3	NA	TRBJ2-7	NA	CASSQVAYEFGSSYEQYF	TGCGCCAGCAGCCAAGTAGCATATGAATTCGGGTCTTCCTACGAGCAGTACTTC
TRBV6-5	NA	TRBJ1-2	NA	CASSYTRVNYGYTF	TGTGCCAGCAGTTATACCCGAGTCAACTATGGCTACACCTTC
TRBV4-1	TRBD1	TRBJ1-3	NA	CASSQEEAYRAQGENTIYF	TGCGCCAGCAGCCAAGAGGAGGCGTACCGAGCCCAGGGGGAAAACACCATATATTTT
TRBV19	NA	TRBJ2-1	NA	CASSIRQGKFF	TGTGCCAGTAGTATACGACAAGGAAAGTTCTTC
TRBV7-9	NA	TRBJ1-5	NA	CASSLEQGSQHF	TGTGCCAGCAGCCTAGAACAGGGTTCCCAGCATTTT
TRBV6-6	NA	TRBJ1-2	NA	CASSYVRAGALVVF	TGTGCCAGCAGTTACGTAAGGGCAGGGGCCTTGGTCGTCTTC
TRBV7-3	NA	TRBJ2-5	NA	CASSPSGGVGGTQYF	TGTGCCAGCAGCCCCTCGGGTGGGGTTGGAGGGACCCAGTACTTC
TRBV6-2/TRBV6-3	NA	TRBJ2-5	NA	CASSPSRPGLWEETQYF	TGTGCCAGCAGTCCCTCAAGACCGGGACTCTGGGAAGAGACCCAGTACTTC
TRBV28	NA	TRBJ1-4	NA	CASMGGANEKLFF	TGTGCCAGCATGGGGGGGGCTAATGAAAAACTGTTTTTT
TRBV29-1	NA	TRBJ1-2	few	CSVEATGYGYTF	TGCAGCGTTGAAGCAACAGGGTATGGCTACACCTTC
TRBV29-1	NA	TRBJ2-3	NA	CSVDWQGGTGETQYF	TGCAGCGTTGACTGGCAGGGGGGTACCGGGGAGACGCAGTATTTT
TRBV10-1	NA	TRBJ1-1	NA	CASSDPGLGAFF	TGCGCCAGCAGTGACCCGGGGTTGGGAGCTTTCTTT
TRBV11-3	TRBD2	TRBJ2-3	NA	CASSLAPSGGTDTQYF	TGTGCCAGCAGCTTAGCACCTAGCGGGGGCACAGATACGCAGTATTTT
TRBV4-2	NA	TRBJ2-7	NA	CASSRGDSSYEQYF	TGTGCCAGCAGCCGGGGGGACAGCTCCTACGAGCAGTACTTC
TRBV11-1	TRBD1	TRBJ1-2	NA	CASSGNRGLGYTF	TGTGCCAGCAGCGGGAACAGGGGTCTGGGCTACACCTTC
TRBV19	NA	TRBJ1-2	once	CASSIDSVNRIDTF	TGTGCCAGTAGTATAGATTCGGTTAACAGAATTGACACCTTC
TRBV5-4	NA	TRBJ1-1	few	CASSLRQMNTEAFF	TGTGCCAGCAGCCTGAGACAGATGAACACTGAAGCTTTCTTT
TRBV6-5	NA	TRBJ1-6	NA	CASRTGDTYNSPLHF	TGTGCCAGCAGGACAGGCGATACCTATAATTCACCCCTCCACTTT
TRBV6-5	TRBD1	TRBJ1-3	NA	CASGRSTGTGNTIYF	TGTGCCAGCGGCCGCTCGACAGGGACTGGAAACACCATATATTTT
TRBV6-4	NA	TRBJ1-5	few	CASSLGGGQPQHF	TGTGCCAGCTCGCTGGGAGGGGGACAGCCCCAGCATTTT
TRBV7-6	TRBD2	TRBJ2-5	once	CASSSGGGGKKETQYF	TGTGCCAGCAGCAGTGGGGGGGGAGGGAAAAAAGAGACCCAGTACTTC
TRBV6-5	NA	TRBJ1-1	NA	CASTTSSGTYEAFF	TGTGCCAGCACCACCTCATCGGGTACCTATGAAGCTTTCTTT
TRBV4-1	NA	TRBJ1-6	few	CASSQGRDSPLHF	TGCGCCAGCAGCCAGGGCAGGGATTCACCCCTCCACTTT